This TCR beta chain was identified in a study of T cell repertoires in cytomegalovirus infection. Comment on this clonotype: A read error may explain this, as a much larger clone is one base away. The conserved closing phenylalanine or tryptophan is absent in this CDR3, likely reflecting a read error.

From the reads, TCRdb called clonotypes with MiXCR, one entry per CDR3 protein. The sample shows 230,000 or so distinct CDR3 sequences, about 18% of them seen only once. V lost 6 bases, J lost 4 bases, and 14 bases stayed unmatched. Germline V gene lookup returns CDR1 MNHNY and CDR2 SVGAGI (reference sequence). CDR3 length equals 17 residues. Sequencing input: CD8+ T cells from PBMCs. The chain carries TRBV6-6 and TRBJ2-3, with 9 bases that match TRBD2. The TCR comes from a human donor in good health (CMV status not recorded). Some clones in this sample may be carry-over from other donors' samples. This CDR3 is CASSKASSGDYPDTQYL. The CDR3 DNA reads as TGTGCCAGCAGCAAGGCGTCTAGCGGGGATTACCCAGATACGCAGTATCTT.